This T cell receptor beta chain was documented in a study of T cell responses to AZD1222 COVID-19 vaccine. Some clones are missing from TCRdb's copy, which holds only in-frame ones; the method was immunoSEQ multiplex PCR. The table includes about 75,000 clones, 70% to 90% detected once. Findings and limits, study-wide: AZD1222 recipients seropositive at baseline numbered only six or seven. Recipients of two AZD1222 doses showed rising Spike-specific TCR breadth and depth. Females outnumbered males among donors, who were mostly white British; clonal diversity was possibly underestimated. Close to half of all spike-specific TCRs reportedly target regions of the variants that are unmutated.

Worth noting for this clone: Antigen unknown.

The sequence was obtained from an adult who received the MenACWY meningococcal vaccine as a control. The sample in question was peripheral blood, obtained 28 days after the second dose of the MenACWY control vaccine.

CDR3 in amino acids: CASSEQRGGPYNEQFF. For the CDR3, the DNA is TGTGCCAGCAGCGAACAGCGGGGGGGCCCCTACAATGAGCAGTTCTTC. The chain couples TRBV9 to TRBJ2-1; TRBD2 matches 10 bases. Trimming cost V 3 bases and J 2 bases; bases outside gene matches: 5. The CDR3 consists of 16 residues. The germline V gene encodes CDR1 SGDLS and CDR2 YYNGEE.